The subject of this entry is one TCR beta chain. Its antigen has not been determined. The input lacks base qualities; no much larger clone sits a single base away. This entry comes from a study of graft-versus-host responses after intestinal transplantation (dated by TCRdb to about 2021). Notes on the research overall: The transplants that recipients got were multivisceral, liver-intestinal, or isolated intestinal. Anti-thymocyte globulin induction was given to all recipients, followed by maintenance tacrolimus and steroids for about 3 years. After intestinal transplantation, graft-versus-host and host-versus-graft alloreactive T cell clones were followed in the graft, circulation and bone marrow using bulk TCR-beta CDR3 sequencing. To identify alloreactive clones, pre-transplant mixed lymphocyte reaction products were sequenced and compared with unstimulated pre-transplant donor and recipient T cells. Of the 20 to 25 intestinal transplant recipients enrolled in the cohort, one of whom was a retransplant, 3 patients without pretransplant specimens were excluded. Donor T cell macrochimerism was defined as a peak of at least 4% donor T cells among recipient peripheral blood mononuclear cells. Rather than going through the commercial service, samples from three later patients were sequenced in-house on an Illumina MiSeq and processed with MiXCR.

Blood samples were collected up to 4 times in the first month after transplant and then at least monthly when available. CDR1 and CDR2 are read off the germline V gene as MNHEY and SVGAGI. Spanning cysteine to phenylalanine, the CDR3 consists of 16 amino acids. The kept DNA is CDR3 alone, 48 bases in frame from the first base. Trimming costs V 4 bases and J 2 bases, and their ends lie 15 bases apart. The method behind the library was the immunoSEQ multiplex PCR assay. High-throughput TCR-beta CDR3 sequencing of genomic DNA from most patients was performed by Adaptive Biotechnologies. The authors' pipeline ran thus. Adaptive's ImmunoSEQ software was the source of the TCR sequencing data for 15 to 20 patients, while a few other patients were processed with MiXCR and VDJtools. CDR3 nucleotide sequences shared by donor and recipient were removed because the origin of these sequences could not be assigned. To count as alloreactive, a clone needed at least 2-fold expansion over unstimulated cells and a minimum CFSE-low frequency of 0.002% (template counts) or 0.001% (read counts). Clones detected in sequenced pre-transplant spleen, lymph node, or MLR CFSE-low populations of the donor or recipient were defined as mappable. Cumulative frequency of alloreactive clones was calculated as a percentage of all sequences weighted by copy number. TCRdb's version of the immuneACCESS table is confined to in-frame rearrangements and falls short of the full clone set. An unresolved V gene accounts for under half of the shortfall where checked; the remainder is of unknown origin. V, J and clone size are taken as reported in that table, and D and trimming were inferred from the DNA itself. The sample includes approximately 54,000 clones, with about 90% observed a single time. The ten largest clones represent around 5.5% of the sample.

The investigation overall reported the following: GvH clones were detected in recipient bone marrow, and some of these GvH clones were observed earlier in ileal mucosa or blood, consistent with an intestinal mucosal origin. In patients with donor T cell macrochimerism, the allografts had high GvH to HvG T cell clonal ratios. The conclusions were limited by the relatively low number and heterogeneity of the intestinal transplant patients. Peak levels of circulating GvH clones were associated with declines in HvG clones early after transplant.

The V and J genes are TRBV6-5 and TRBJ1-3; TRBD1 is possibly the D segment (6 matching bases). This material consisted of PBMCs, taken roughly 660 days after intestinal transplant. The sequence derives from a human patient who received an intestinal transplant, so some T cells may come from the graft donor. The CDR3 sequence is CASSFRTGSPGNTIYF. The nucleotide sequence is given as TGTGCCAGCAGTTTTCGTACAGGGTCGCCTGGAAACACCATATATTTT.